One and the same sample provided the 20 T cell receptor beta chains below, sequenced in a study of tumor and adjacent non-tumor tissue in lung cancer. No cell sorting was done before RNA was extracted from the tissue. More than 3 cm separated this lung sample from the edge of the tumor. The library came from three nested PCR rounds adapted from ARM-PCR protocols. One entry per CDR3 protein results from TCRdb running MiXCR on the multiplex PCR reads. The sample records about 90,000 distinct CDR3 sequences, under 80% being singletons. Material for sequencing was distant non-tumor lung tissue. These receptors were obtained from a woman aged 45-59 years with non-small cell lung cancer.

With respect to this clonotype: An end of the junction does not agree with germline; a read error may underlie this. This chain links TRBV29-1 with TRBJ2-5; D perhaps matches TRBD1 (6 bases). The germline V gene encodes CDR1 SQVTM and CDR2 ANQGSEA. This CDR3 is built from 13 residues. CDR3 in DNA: TGCTGCGCCGAGGGGTCCAAGGGGGAGACCCAGTATTTC. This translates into CCAEGSKGETQYF.

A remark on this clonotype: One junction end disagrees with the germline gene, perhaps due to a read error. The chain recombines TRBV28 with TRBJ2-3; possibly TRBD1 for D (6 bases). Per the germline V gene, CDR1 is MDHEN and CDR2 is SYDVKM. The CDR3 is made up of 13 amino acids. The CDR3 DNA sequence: TGTGCCAGCAGTTTGCGACGGACAGATAGGCAGTATTTT. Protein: CASSLRRTDRQYF.

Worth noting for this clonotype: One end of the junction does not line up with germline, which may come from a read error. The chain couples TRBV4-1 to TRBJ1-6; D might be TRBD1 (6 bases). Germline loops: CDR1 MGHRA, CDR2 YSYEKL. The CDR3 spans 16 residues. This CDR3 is CVSNQGGGRGESPLHF. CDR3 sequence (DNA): TGCGTCAGCAACCAAGGTGGTGGTAGGGGGGAATCACCCCTCCACTTT.

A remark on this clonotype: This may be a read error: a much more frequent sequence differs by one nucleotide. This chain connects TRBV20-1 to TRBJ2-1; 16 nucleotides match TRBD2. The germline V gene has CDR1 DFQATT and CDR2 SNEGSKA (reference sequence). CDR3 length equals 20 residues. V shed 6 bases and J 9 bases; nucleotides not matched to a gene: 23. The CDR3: CSALPGTSGRAYNARIEQFF. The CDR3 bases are TGCAGTGCCCTTCCCGGGACTAGCGGGAGGGCTTATAACGCTCGTATTGAGCAGTTCTTC.

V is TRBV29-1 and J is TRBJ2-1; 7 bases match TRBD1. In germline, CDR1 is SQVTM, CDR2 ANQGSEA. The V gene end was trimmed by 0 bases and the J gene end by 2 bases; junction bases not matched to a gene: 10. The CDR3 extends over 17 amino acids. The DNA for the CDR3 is TGCAGCGTTGAAGAGGGAGACAGGGCGGTGGCCTACAATGAGCAGTTCTTC. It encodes CSVEEGDRAVAYNEQFF.

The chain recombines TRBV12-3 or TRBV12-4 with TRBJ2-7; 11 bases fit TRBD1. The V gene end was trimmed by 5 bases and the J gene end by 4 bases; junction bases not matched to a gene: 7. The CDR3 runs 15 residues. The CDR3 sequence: CASSRGQGAIYEQYF. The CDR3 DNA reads TGTGCCAGCAGTCGAGGACAGGGGGCAATATACGAGCAGTACTTC.

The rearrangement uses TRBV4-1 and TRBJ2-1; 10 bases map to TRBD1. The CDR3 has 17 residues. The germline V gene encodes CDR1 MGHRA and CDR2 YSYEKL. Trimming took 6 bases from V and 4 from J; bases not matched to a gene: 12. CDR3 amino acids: CASRREGGDRGYNEQFF. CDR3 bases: TGCGCCAGCAGACGAGAGGGCGGGGACAGGGGATACAATGAGCAGTTCTTC.

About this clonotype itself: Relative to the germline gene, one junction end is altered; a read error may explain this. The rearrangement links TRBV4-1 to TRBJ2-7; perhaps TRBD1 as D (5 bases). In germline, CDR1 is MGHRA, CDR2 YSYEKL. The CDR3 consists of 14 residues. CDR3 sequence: CANSQQIQAREKYF. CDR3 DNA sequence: TGCGCCAACAGCCAGCAGATACAGGCACGCGAGAAGTACTTC.

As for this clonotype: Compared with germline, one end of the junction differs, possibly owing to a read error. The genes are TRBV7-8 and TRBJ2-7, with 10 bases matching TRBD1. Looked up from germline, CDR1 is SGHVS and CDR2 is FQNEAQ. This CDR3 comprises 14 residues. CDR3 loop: CTSISGTGAYEQYF. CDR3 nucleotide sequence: TGTACCAGCATCTCTGGGACAGGGGCCTACGAGCAGTACTTC. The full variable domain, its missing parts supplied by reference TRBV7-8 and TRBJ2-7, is GAGVSQSPRYKVAKRGQDVALRCDPISGHVSLFWYQQALGQGPEFLTYFQNEAQLDKSGLPSDRFFAERPEGSVSTLKIQRTQQEDSAVYLCTSISGTGAYEQYFGPGTRLTVT.

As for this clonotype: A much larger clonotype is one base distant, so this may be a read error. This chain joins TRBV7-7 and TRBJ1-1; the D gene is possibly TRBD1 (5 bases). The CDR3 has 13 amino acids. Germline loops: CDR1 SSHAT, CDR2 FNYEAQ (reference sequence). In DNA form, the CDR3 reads TGTGCTAGCAACCAACAGGATCTGACTGAAGCTTTCTTT. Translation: CASNQQDLTEAFF.

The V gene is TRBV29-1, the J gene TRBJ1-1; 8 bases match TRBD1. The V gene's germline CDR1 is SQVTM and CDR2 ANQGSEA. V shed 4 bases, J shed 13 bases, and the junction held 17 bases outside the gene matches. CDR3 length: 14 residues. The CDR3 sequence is CSVGGGQDNTEIFF. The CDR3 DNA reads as TGCAGCGTTGGGGGGGGACAGGACAATACTGAAATTTTCTTT. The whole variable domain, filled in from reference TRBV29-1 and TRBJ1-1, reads SAVISQKPSRDICQRGTSLTIQCQVDSQVTMMFWYRQQPGQSLTLIATANQGSEATYESGFVIDKFPISRPNLTFSTLTVSNMSPEDSSIYLCSVGGGQDNTEIFFGQGTRLTVV.

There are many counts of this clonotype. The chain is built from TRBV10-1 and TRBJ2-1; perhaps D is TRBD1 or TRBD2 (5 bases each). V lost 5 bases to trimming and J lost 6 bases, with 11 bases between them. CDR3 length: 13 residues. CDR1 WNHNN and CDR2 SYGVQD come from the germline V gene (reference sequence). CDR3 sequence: CASSTGTFNEQFF. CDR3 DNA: TGCGCCAGCAGTACCGGGACGTTCAATGAGCAGTTCTTC.

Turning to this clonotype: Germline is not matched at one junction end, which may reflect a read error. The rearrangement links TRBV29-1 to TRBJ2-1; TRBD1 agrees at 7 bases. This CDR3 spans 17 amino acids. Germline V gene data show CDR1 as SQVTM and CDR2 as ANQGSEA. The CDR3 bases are TGCAGTGTTGAAGGGAGAGACAGGGTGGTGTCCTACAATGAGCACTTCTTC. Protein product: CSVEGRDRVVSYNEHFF.

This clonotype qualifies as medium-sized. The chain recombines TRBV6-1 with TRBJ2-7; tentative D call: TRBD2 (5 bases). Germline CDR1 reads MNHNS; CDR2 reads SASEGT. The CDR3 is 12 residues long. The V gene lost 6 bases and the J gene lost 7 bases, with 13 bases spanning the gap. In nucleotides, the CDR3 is TGTGCCAGCAGCTACATCAGACTAGAGCAGTACTTC. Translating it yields CASSYIRLEQYF.

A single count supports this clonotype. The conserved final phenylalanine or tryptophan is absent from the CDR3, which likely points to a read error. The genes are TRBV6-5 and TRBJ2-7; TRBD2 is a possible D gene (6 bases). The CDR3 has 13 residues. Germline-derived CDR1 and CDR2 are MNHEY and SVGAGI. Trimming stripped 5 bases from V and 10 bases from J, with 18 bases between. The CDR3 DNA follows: TGTGCCAGCAGTACGCCAGGGAGGTACGGACAGTACCTC. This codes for CASSTPGRYGQYL.

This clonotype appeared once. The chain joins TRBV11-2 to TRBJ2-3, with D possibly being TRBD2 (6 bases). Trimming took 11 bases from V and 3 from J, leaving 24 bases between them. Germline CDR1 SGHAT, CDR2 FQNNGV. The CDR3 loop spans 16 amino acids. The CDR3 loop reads CACGFWGQLATDTQYF. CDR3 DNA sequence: TGTGCCTGCGGCTTTTGGGGCCAGCTAGCGACAGATACGCAGTATTTT.

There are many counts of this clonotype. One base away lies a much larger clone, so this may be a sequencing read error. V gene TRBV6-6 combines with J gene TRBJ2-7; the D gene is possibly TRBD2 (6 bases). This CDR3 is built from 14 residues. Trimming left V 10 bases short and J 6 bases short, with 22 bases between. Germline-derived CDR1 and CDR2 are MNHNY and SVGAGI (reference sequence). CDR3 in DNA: TGTGCCAACAATTTTAGGTTGCGGGACTTCGAGCAGTACTTC. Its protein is CANNFRLRDFEQYF.

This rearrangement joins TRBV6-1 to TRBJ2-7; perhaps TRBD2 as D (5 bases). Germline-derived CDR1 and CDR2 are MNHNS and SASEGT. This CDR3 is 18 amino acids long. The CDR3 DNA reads TGTGCTAGCTGTCCATTAACTCCGGGATCACTAAGCTCCTACGAGCAGTACTTC. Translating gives CASCPLTPGSLSSYEQYF.

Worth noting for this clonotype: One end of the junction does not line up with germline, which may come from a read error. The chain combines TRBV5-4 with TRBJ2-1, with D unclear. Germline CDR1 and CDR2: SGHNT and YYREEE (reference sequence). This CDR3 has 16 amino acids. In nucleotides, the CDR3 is TGTGCCAGTAGCTCCACCTCCCGAGATCGCTACAATGAGTATTTCTTC. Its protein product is CASSSTSRDRYNEYFF.

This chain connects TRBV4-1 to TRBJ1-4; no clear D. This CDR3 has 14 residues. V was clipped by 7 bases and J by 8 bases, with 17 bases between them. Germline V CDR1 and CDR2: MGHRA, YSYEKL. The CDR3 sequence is CASNSTRRKEKLFF. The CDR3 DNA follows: TGCGCCAGCAACAGTACCAGGAGGAAGGAAAAACTGTTTTTT.